The source of this TCR beta chain is a study of spatial heterogeneity in lung cancer. By share of the sample, this clonotype is medium-sized. Its antigen is unknown. Overall study findings and caveats: For expanded intratumoral alpha and beta TCRs, counts tracked tumor mutation counts.

TCRdb redid the calling of the 5' RACE reads with MiXCR, one entry per CDR3 protein. The sample carries some 10,000 distinct CDR3 sequences, around 5.1% recorded once. As to time point: sample taken at primary tumor resection. The sample in question was lung tumor tissue, obtained at surgery. The receptor comes from a female donor with early-stage non-small cell lung cancer.

The CDR3 sequence: CASSYQGDRGNQPQHF. The CDR3 coding sequence is TGTGCCAGCAGTTACCAGGGGGACAGGGGAAATCAGCCCCAGCATTTT. V is TRBV2 and J is TRBJ1-5; 10 bases are shared with TRBD1. The CDR3 is 16 amino acids. Germline V gene sequence: CDR1 SNHLY, CDR2 FYNNEI. Trimming at V came to 5 bases and at J to 4 bases, leaving 8 bases not matched to a gene.